Shown below are 30 T cell receptor beta chains from a single sample sequenced in a study of control samples from healthy donors and cancer patients. Here immunoSEQ multiplex PCR was the method, and the copy in TCRdb shows in-frame clones only, minus some. Seen here are 55,000 to 65,000 clones, roughly 86% observed once, and the top ten hold 10% to 15%. The sample consisted of PBMCs. The receptors here all came from a woman aged 60-75 years with lung cancer.

This chain's CDR3 is CASSLDTGAYGYTF. CDR3 DNA sequence: TGCGCCAGCAGCTTGGACACAGGGGCCTATGGCTACACCTTC. V is TRBV5-1 and J is TRBJ1-2, with 7 bases lining up with TRBD1. In germline, CDR1 is SGHRS, CDR2 YFSETQ. Trimming removed 0 bases from V and 4 bases from J; junction bases left unmatched: 3. There are 14 residues in the CDR3.

J is TRBJ2-7 and V is TRBV25-1; 7 bases are shared with TRBD1. CDR3 length: 15 amino acids. After removal of 3 bases from V and 2 bases from J, the junction contained 7 bases not matched to a gene. Germline CDR1 and CDR2: MGHDK and SYGVNS. The chain's CDR3 is CASSEGQGVAYEQYF. The CDR3 DNA sequence: TGTGCCAGCAGTGAGGGTCAGGGGGTAGCCTACGAGCAGTACTTC.

The chain has TRBV27 and TRBJ1-1; D is unresolved. Germline loops: CDR1 MNHEY, CDR2 SMNVEV (reference sequence). V shed 5 bases and J shed 2 bases, with 24 bases lying between them. This CDR3 is built from 18 residues. CDR3: CASSLFAQDLNLNTEAFF. The CDR3 DNA reads as TGTGCCAGCAGTCTCTTCGCTCAGGACCTAAACCTTAACACTGAAGCTTTCTTT.

The chain has TRBV24-1 and TRBJ1-4, with D tentatively TRBD1 (5 bases). The CDR3 runs 12 residues. Germline CDR1 reads KGHDR; CDR2 reads SFDVKD. V lost 5 bases and J 5 bases, leaving 5 bases between the germline ends. DNA of the CDR3: TGTGCCACCAGTGGGGGGAATGAAAAACTGTTTTTT. Translating it yields CATSGGNEKLFF.

V is TRBV28 and J is TRBJ2-3; the D gene is possibly TRBD2 (6 bases). CDR3 size: 14 residues. CDR1 and CDR2 from the germline V gene are MDHEN and SYDVKM. V shed 10 bases and J shed 0 bases, with 14 bases lying between them. The CDR3 DNA reads TGTGCCACGGACTATCCAGGGAGCACAGATACGCAGTATTTT. It encodes CATDYPGSTDTQYF.

The chain employs TRBV2 and TRBJ1-2, with no clear D. The CDR3 covers 14 residues. CDR1 SNHLY and CDR2 FYNNEI come from the germline V gene. V lost 8 bases and J lost 4, with 17 bases in between. CDR3 sequence (DNA): TGTGCCAGCCGCCGCGAAGCCGCGGGCTATGGCTACACCTTC. Translated: CASRREAAGYGYTF.

This clone appeared a few times. This sequence joins TRBV14 and TRBJ1-5; a possible D gene is TRBD1 (6 bases). Trimming removed 3 bases from V and 5 bases from J, with 8 bases in between. The CDR3 is made up of 13 amino acids. Germline V lookup: CDR1 SGHDN, CDR2 FVKESK. CDR3 residues: CASSQDRYQPQHF. Here the CDR3 DNA reads TGTGCCAGCAGCCAGGACAGATATCAGCCCCAGCATTTT.

The rearrangement uses TRBV5-4 and TRBJ2-5; D possibly corresponds to TRBD2 (6 bases). The CDR3 covers 16 residues. V lost 3 bases and J 0 bases, leaving 15 bases between the germline ends. Germline-derived CDR1 and CDR2 are SGHNT and YYREEE (reference sequence). CDR3 in amino acids: CASSWGDRQYQETQYF. The CDR3 DNA reads TGTGCCAGCAGCTGGGGGGATCGACAGTACCAAGAGACCCAGTACTTC.

This sequence joins TRBV2 and TRBJ1-5; 8 nucleotides line up with TRBD1. Germline V gene lookup returns CDR1 SNHLY and CDR2 FYNNEI. CDR3 length: 14 residues. J gave up 4 bases and V 4 bases, and 3 bases lay outside the gene matches. CDR3 region: CASSGQGRNQPQHF. The CDR3 bases are TGTGCCAGCAGTGGACAGGGGAGAAATCAGCCCCAGCATTTT.

This clone was found a few times. The chain joins TRBV19 to TRBJ2-7; unclear D gene. V lost 5 bases and J lost 2, with 10 bases in between. This CDR3 region has 13 residues. CDR1 is LNHDA, CDR2 SQIVND, per germline (reference sequence). CDR3 residues: CASSGISTYEQYF. For the CDR3, the DNA is TGTGCCAGTAGTGGGATATCGACCTACGAGCAGTACTTC.

The V gene is TRBV5-4, the J gene TRBJ2-7; D is unclear. The CDR3 spans 13 residues. Germline assignment: CDR1 SGHNT and CDR2 YYREEE (reference sequence). V shed 0 bases and J shed 2 bases, with 6 bases lying between them. The CDR3 DNA reads as TGTGCCAGCAGCTTGGAACAGACCTACGAGCAGTACTTC. It is translated as CASSLEQTYEQYF.

The chain couples TRBV5-6 to TRBJ2-7, with 14 bases fitting TRBD2. From germline, CDR1 is SGHDT and CDR2 YYEEEE. V was clipped by 4 bases and J by 9 bases; unmatched bases: 9. The CDR3 length is 15 residues. The CDR3 loop is CASSRPGLAGGPQYF. In nucleotides, the CDR3 is TGTGCCAGCAGCCGTCCTGGACTAGCGGGAGGTCCGCAGTACTTC.

This chain connects TRBV3-1 (or the pseudogene TRBV3-2) to TRBJ1-1; the D is unclear. This CDR3 comprises 13 residues. The V end lost 4 bases, the J end lost 5 bases, and 11 bases lay between the germline ends. Germline V gene sequence: CDR1 LGHDT, CDR2 YNNKEL (reference sequence). The CDR3 spells CASSPGVGTEAFF. The CDR3 DNA reads TGTGCCAGCAGCCCTGGGGTTGGGACTGAAGCTTTCTTT.

This sequence joins TRBV5-5 and TRBJ1-1; 8 positions match TRBD1. The CDR3 consists of 14 residues. Germline V gives CDR1 SGHKS, CDR2 YYEKEE (reference sequence). The V segment lost 5 bases and the J segment 5 bases; nucleotides outside the gene matches: 8. CDR3 bases: TGTGCCAGCAGTTTCGGGACAGGACGGACTGAAGCTTTCTTT. Translating it yields CASSFGTGRTEAFF.

This clone was seen a handful of times. The V gene is TRBV19, the J gene TRBJ2-3; 7 bases are a match to TRBD2. This CDR3 has 15 amino acids. J lost 4 bases, V lost 7 bases, and 11 bases had no gene match. The V gene's germline CDR1 is LNHDA and CDR2 SQIVND (reference sequence). The CDR3 nucleotides are TGTGCCAGTAACATTGGAGGGAGGGTGGCAGATACGCAGTATTTT. Translated: CASNIGGRVADTQYF.

The CDR3 bases are TGTGCCAGCAGACTTCGGGGATCCGGTTCCAATGAGCAGTTCTTC. It codes for CASRLRGSGSNEQFF. V is TRBV3-1 (or the pseudogene TRBV3-2) and J is TRBJ2-1, with TRBD2 as a possible D gene (5 bases). CDR1 is LGHDT and CDR2 is YNNKEL in the germline V gene (reference sequence). There are 15 residues in the CDR3. V was clipped by 6 bases and J by 6 bases, with 18 bases between them.

This sequence joins TRBV20-1 and TRBJ1-5, with TRBD1 matching over 10 bases. Germline CDR1 reads DFQATT; CDR2 reads SNEGSKA (reference sequence). The CDR3 sequence is 15 residues long. Germline trimming cut 5 bases from V and 5 bases from J; bases unmatched to any gene: 9. CDR3 sequence reads: CSAGGTGAGDQPQHF. The DNA for the CDR3 is TGCAGTGCTGGTGGGACAGGGGCGGGGGATCAGCCCCAGCATTTT.

The CDR3 DNA reads TGTGCCAGCAGTTATTTTGGCAGGCGAATGAACACTGAAGCTTTCTTT. Its translation: CASSYFGRRMNTEAFF. The chain carries TRBV6-5 and TRBJ1-1; D is unresolved. Germline V gives CDR1 MNHEY, CDR2 SVGAGI. The CDR3 has 16 residues. Trimming pared 3 bases from V and 0 bases from J, leaving 14 bases between.

V usage is TRBV27 and J usage is TRBJ1-5; D not resolved. The germline V gene has CDR1 MNHEY and CDR2 SMNVEV (reference sequence). The CDR3 has 16 amino acids. V was trimmed by 10 bases and J by 1 base, leaving 20 bases between them. The CDR3 coding sequence is TGTGCCACCGCGGACCTGATGCCGCGGAGCAATCAGCCCCAGCATTTT. Translated, it gives CATADLMPRSNQPQHF.

This sequence joins TRBV9 and TRBJ2-2, with TRBD2 matching 7 bases. The CDR3 length is 16 residues. V dropped 4 bases and J dropped 3; count of bases not matched to a gene: 9. Germline values: CDR1 SGDLS, CDR2 YYNGEE. In nucleotides, the CDR3 is TGTGCCAGCAGCTTCCTAGCGGAGAGAGACACCGGGGAGCTGTTTTTT. Its translation is CASSFLAERDTGELFF.

The rearrangement uses TRBV14 and TRBJ2-3; D not certain. The CDR3 loop spans 14 amino acids. CDR1 and CDR2 from the germline V gene are SGHDN and FVKESK. Trimming removed 2 bases from V and 4 bases from J, with 10 bases in between. In DNA form, the CDR3 reads TGTGCCAGCAGCCAAACCCTGGTCCCAGATACGCAGTATTTT. Its translation: CASSQTLVPDTQYF. The whole variable domain, filled in from reference TRBV14 and TRBJ2-3, reads EAGVTQFPSHSVIEKGQTVTLRCDPISGHDNLYWYRRVMGKEIKFLLHFVKESKQDESGMPNNRFLAERTGGTYSTLKVQPAELEDSGVYFCASSQTLVPDTQYFGPGTRLTVL.

The chain carries TRBV9 and TRBJ1-3; no firm D call. Germline V gives CDR1 SGDLS, CDR2 YYNGEE. The CDR3 contains 13 residues. V was cut by 0 bases and J by 6 bases, with 7 bases left in between. CDR3 nucleotide sequence: TGTGCCAGCAGCGTAGTGCCAGAAAACACCATATATTTT. The encoded protein is CASSVVPENTIYF.

The chain employs TRBV6-6 and TRBJ1-5; no reliable D call. From germline, CDR1 is MNHNY and CDR2 SVGAGI (reference sequence). V was clipped by 2 bases and J by 5 bases, with 4 bases between them. The CDR3 contains 12 residues. The CDR3 DNA reads TGTGCCAGCAGTTACCCGGATCAGCCCCAGCATTTT. Protein: CASSYPDQPQHF.

J is TRBJ2-4 and V is TRBV2; TRBD1 agrees at 7 bases. There are 16 residues in the CDR3. J lost 3 bases, V lost 7 bases, and 12 bases had no gene match. Germline assignment: CDR1 SNHLY and CDR2 FYNNEI. The CDR3 bases are TGTGCCAGCATAGCACAGACAGGGCTTCTCAAAAACATTCAGTACTTC. Its protein product is CASIAQTGLLKNIQYF.

The chain uses TRBV2 and TRBJ2-3, with no clear D. Trimming removed 9 bases from V and 4 bases from J, with 8 bases in between. Germline CDR1 SNHLY, CDR2 FYNNEI. The CDR3 runs to 11 residues. The CDR3 here is CARGPADTQYF. Written as DNA, the CDR3 is TGTGCCAGGGGTCCTGCAGATACGCAGTATTTT. The variable domain in full, completed from reference TRBV2 and TRBJ2-3, reads EPEVTQTPSHQVTQMGQEVILRCVPISNHLYFYWYRQILGQKVEFLVSFYNNEISEKSEIFDDQFSVERPDGSNFTLKIRSTKLEDSAMYFCARGPADTQYFGPGTRLTVL.

This chain joins TRBV11-2 and TRBJ2-7; possible D gene TRBD1, 5 bases. Germline values: CDR1 SGHAT, CDR2 FQNNGV. Trimming stripped 0 bases from V and 2 bases from J, with 8 bases between. This CDR3 has 14 amino acids. CDR3 nucleotides: TGTGCCAGCAGCTTAGAGGTGGGGCCCTACGAGCAGTACTTC. Amino acid sequence: CASSLEVGPYEQYF.

The chain links TRBV5-1 to TRBJ1-2, with D hard to call. Trimming pared 4 bases from V and 12 bases from J, leaving 19 bases between. CDR3 length: 13 residues. Per germline, CDR1 SGHRS and CDR2 YFSETQ. CDR3 coding DNA: TGCGCCAGCAGCCCCACCGGGGTGGACTTGAACACCTTC. Translation: CASSPTGVDLNTF.

J is TRBJ2-1 and V is TRBV18, with TRBD2 identical over 15 bases. This CDR3 has 17 residues. CDR1 and CDR2 (germline): KGHSH, LQKENI. J was trimmed by 4 bases and V by 3 bases; bases with no gene match: 4. CDR3 protein: CASSPPGTSGRYNEQFF. CDR3 in DNA: TGTGCCAGCTCACCCCCCGGGACTAGCGGGAGGTACAATGAGCAGTTCTTC.

The chain couples TRBV5-1 to TRBJ1-1; D is undetermined. The CDR3 length is 13 residues. Germline CDR1 and CDR2: SGHRS and YFSETQ. Trimming took off 2 bases at V and 3 bases at J, with 8 bases between the two ends. The chain's CDR3 is CASSFNYDTEAFF. The DNA for the CDR3 is TGCGCCAGCAGCTTTAACTATGACACTGAAGCTTTCTTT.

The chain couples TRBV6-5 to TRBJ1-1; 8 nucleotides agree with TRBD1. Per germline, CDR1 MNHEY and CDR2 SVGAGI. V was pared by 6 bases and J by 1 base, with 4 bases of the junction left unmatched. This CDR3 is built from 14 residues. For the CDR3, the DNA is TGTGCCAGCAGGGAGGGACAGGCGAACACTGAAGCTTTCTTT. This codes for CASREGQANTEAFF.